The T cell receptor (beta chain) described here comes from a study of T-cell reconstitution after alpha-beta-depleted transplantation in children. General observations from the study: Elevated TCRbeta diversity at day 60 was traced, in some patients, to surviving recipient T cells and thymic progenitors. About two months after transplant, alpha-beta T cells reportedly came from several hundred expanded graft clones. A year post-transplant, T-cell counts and diversity derived mostly from newly produced T cells.

CDR3 length: 15 residues. Concerning this clonotype itself: Its antigen remains unidentified. A much bigger clone sits one base away, suggesting this may be a read error.

As it was prepared, the TCRbeta library received unique molecular identifiers. TCRdb re-called the PCR reads through MiXCR, storing one row per CDR3 protein. The sample holds about 300,000 distinct CDR3 sequences, roughly a tenth seen once. The sample consisted of PBMCs, taken before TCRalphabeta/CD19-depleted stem cell transplant. This chain joins TRBV21-1 and TRBJ2-1; the table's D call, TRBD1, was not checked against the DNA. TRBV21-1 is shown as a pseudogene. The receptor comes from a boy less than two years old with acute myeloid leukemia, due to receive a stem cell transplant. This CDR3 is CASSVYWTGNNEQFF. Here the CDR3 DNA reads TGTGCCAGCAGCGTCTATTGGACAGGGAACAATGAGCAGTTCTTC.